These T cell receptor beta chains were read from a single sample in a study of blood T cells in healthy people across ages. TCRdb analysed the 5' RACE reads with MiXCR anew, one entry per CDR3 protein. This sample has some 710,000 distinct CDR3 sequences, with 22% found just once. Specimen: blood. The receptors were sampled from a man between 65 and 80 years old in good health. Each CDR3 is given with its conserved first and last residue. Fields, in order: CDR3 DNA, CDR3 protein, clone size, J gene, V gene, D gene. The D gene is left open where the match is weak. Size is stated for part of the rows, as once, few or many counts, or as a class when the clone is expanded.

TGTGCCAGCAACTCCAGGGTTGGAAACACTGAAGCTTTCTTT | CASNSRVGNTEAFF | NA | TRBJ1-1 | TRBV12-3/TRBV12-4 | NA
TGCGCCAGCAGGACACGGGACCGAAAAAACATTCAGTACTTC | CASRTRDRKNIQYF | few | TRBJ2-4 | TRBV10-2 | NA
TGTGCCAGTAGTATTGACAGGGCCAACACTGAAGCTTTCTTT | CASSIDRANTEAFF | NA | TRBJ1-1 | TRBV19 | TRBD1
TGCAGCGTTGGGGAAGCAGGCCCGGGGGATATGAACACTGAAGCTTTCTTT | CSVGEAGPGDMNTEAFF | NA | TRBJ1-1 | TRBV29-1 | NA
TGTGCCAGCCTAAGACAGGGCAAAGCTTTCTTT | CASLRQGKAFF | few | TRBJ1-1 | TRBV11-2 | TRBD1
TGCGCCAGCCAAGTGACAGGTTCCTACAATGAGCAGTTCTTC | CASQVTGSYNEQFF | few | TRBJ2-1 | TRBV5-1 | NA
TGTGCCTGCAGCCCCTTATATAATTCACCCCTCCACTTT | CACSPLYNSPLHF | NA | TRBJ1-6 | TRBV7-9 | NA
TGTGCCAGCAGCGTGGCCGACGAGTACATTCAGTACTTC | CASSVADEYIQYF | few | TRBJ2-4 | TRBV9 | NA
TGCAGCGTTGGGACAGGGGGAGAGCCCCAGCATTTT | CSVGTGGEPQHF | few | TRBJ1-5 | TRBV29-1 | TRBD1
TGTGCCAGCAGCTTAGAGACTTGGGATGAGCAGTTCTTC | CASSLETWDEQFF | NA | TRBJ2-1 | TRBV5-6 | NA
TGCGCCAGCGGTCCGACAGACTATGGCTACACCTTC | CASGPTDYGYTF | NA | TRBJ1-2 | TRBV5-1 | NA
TGCGCCAGCAGCGGCCTGGCCAGAGCGAGCGGAAACACCATATATTTT | CASSGLARASGNTIYF | NA | TRBJ1-3 | TRBV4-1 | NA
TGTGCCAGCAGTCCCGGACCTCGGGGCTACACCTTC | CASSPGPRGYTF | NA | TRBJ1-2 | TRBV12-3/TRBV12-4 | NA
TGTGCCAGCAGATTTGGCCCCGCAGGGCTCCTCTACGAGCAGTACTTC | CASRFGPAGLLYEQYF | NA | TRBJ2-7 | TRBV27 | NA
TGTGCCAGCACCCCAATCCGGACAGGGCGAAGGGGCTACACCTTC | CASTPIRTGRRGYTF | few | TRBJ1-2 | TRBV2 | TRBD1
TGTGCCAGCAGTGAAGCGAGGGGCGCGAACACCGGGGAGCTGTTTTTT | CASSEARGANTGELFF | NA | TRBJ2-2 | TRBV2 | NA
TGTGCCAGCAGTTCGGGGATCAACTATGGCTACACCTTC | CASSSGINYGYTF | few | TRBJ1-2 | TRBV12-3/TRBV12-4 | NA
TGCAGTGCTAGAGCTTCTTTTAGCACAGATACGCAGTATTTT | CSARASFSTDTQYF | NA | TRBJ2-3 | TRBV20-1 | NA
TGCAGTGCTAACCCGGGAGTGGGGGCAGATACGCAGTATTTT | CSANPGVGADTQYF | few | TRBJ2-3 | TRBV20-1 | NA
TGTGCCAGTAGTATCGAGGTCGGGACAGATACGCAGTATTTT | CASSIEVGTDTQYF | NA | TRBJ2-3 | TRBV19 | NA
TGCGCCAGCAGCCGCGGGACCGAGGGAACAGATACGCAGTATTTT | CASSRGTEGTDTQYF | few | TRBJ2-3 | TRBV4-3 | NA
TGTGCCACCAGTATGGGCAGTTGGTCCCACACAGATACGCAGTATTTT | CATSMGSWSHTDTQYF | NA | TRBJ2-3 | TRBV24-1 | NA
TGCGCCAGCAGCTTGGATTTTAGGAGTGATCAGCCCCAGCATTTT | CASSLDFRSDQPQHF | NA | TRBJ1-5 | TRBV5-1 | NA
TGTGCCAGCAGTGAATTTGGAATGGAGGAAAAACTGTTTTTT | CASSEFGMEEKLFF | few | TRBJ1-4 | TRBV25-1 | NA
TGCAGTGCTAGAGATCGAGCGAATCGGCCGGATGAGCAGTTCTTC | CSARDRANRPDEQFF | few | TRBJ2-1 | TRBV20-1 | NA
TGTGCCAGCAGCCTCGGGGACAGGGGCTCCTACGAGCAGTACTTC | CASSLGDRGSYEQYF | many | TRBJ2-7 | TRBV3-1 | TRBD1
TGTGCCATCAGTGAGGCACTTCTAGCGGGATCTAGCACAGATACGCAGTATTTT | CAISEALLAGSSTDTQYF | few | TRBJ2-3 | TRBV10-3 | TRBD2
TGCAGTGCTCCACTACGGGAAAACTATGGCTACACCTTC | CSAPLRENYGYTF | NA | TRBJ1-2 | TRBV20-1 | NA
TGTGCCTGGTCTGTAGTGAACTATGGCTACACCTTC | CAWSVVNYGYTF | NA | TRBJ1-2 | TRBV30 | NA
TGCGCCAGCAGCCTTACAGGGGGCGATTATACGCAGTATTTT | CASSLTGGDYTQYF | few | TRBJ2-3 | TRBV5-1 | TRBD1
TGCGGTGCTAGAGACCCGACAGGGAACACTGAAGCTTTCTTT | CGARDPTGNTEAFF | few | TRBJ1-1 | TRBV20-1 | NA
TGCAGCGTTGGGGACAGCACGCTGCAGTACTTC | CSVGDSTLQYF | few | TRBJ2-5 | TRBV29-1 | TRBD1
TGTGCCAGTAGTCGACAGGGAGGCGGGGAGCTGTTTTTT | CASSRQGGGELFF | few | TRBJ2-2 | TRBV19 | NA
TGCGCCAGCAGCTTGGAATCAGGCCTTTCATGCACCGGGGAGCTGTTTTTT | CASSLESGLSCTGELFF | NA | TRBJ2-2 | TRBV5-1 | NA
TGTGCCAGCAGTTTCAGGACTAGCGGGAATGGTGGGACCCAGTACTTC | CASSFRTSGNGGTQYF | NA | TRBJ2-5 | TRBV12-3/TRBV12-4 | TRBD2
TGTGCCAGCAGAGGGGCGGTCGGCGGGGATGAAAAACTGTTTTTT | CASRGAVGGDEKLFF | NA | TRBJ1-4 | TRBV12-3/TRBV12-4 | NA
TGTGCCAGCATACCGGGACTAGCGCCTAATGAGCAGTTCTTC | CASIPGLAPNEQFF | few | TRBJ2-1 | TRBV7-9 | TRBD2
TGCAGCGTGGAAACCGGGACAGCCATCTACGAGCAGTACTTC | CSVETGTAIYEQYF | few | TRBJ2-7 | TRBV29-1 | TRBD1
TGCGCCAGCAGCTTGGAAAGCGCGCAAGAGACCCAGTACTTC | CASSLESAQETQYF | many | TRBJ2-5 | TRBV5-1 | NA
TGTGCCAGCAGATTTCGGCGACAGGGTAACACTGAAGCTTTCTTT | CASRFRRQGNTEAFF | NA | TRBJ1-1 | TRBV12-3/TRBV12-4 | TRBD1
TGTGCCAGCAGCCAAGTTAGGTCAACAGGGCAAGAGACCCAGTACTTC | CASSQVRSTGQETQYF | many | TRBJ2-5 | TRBV3-1 | NA
TGCAGTGCTACAGAACGCGGGGGGGCCCCCCGCTCTGGGGCCAACGTCCTGACTTTC | CSATERGGAPRSGANVLTF | NA | TRBJ2-6 | TRBV20-1 | TRBD2
TGTGCCAGCAGCTATCAGGATTCCTATGGCTACACCTTC | CASSYQDSYGYTF | many | TRBJ1-2 | TRBV9 | NA